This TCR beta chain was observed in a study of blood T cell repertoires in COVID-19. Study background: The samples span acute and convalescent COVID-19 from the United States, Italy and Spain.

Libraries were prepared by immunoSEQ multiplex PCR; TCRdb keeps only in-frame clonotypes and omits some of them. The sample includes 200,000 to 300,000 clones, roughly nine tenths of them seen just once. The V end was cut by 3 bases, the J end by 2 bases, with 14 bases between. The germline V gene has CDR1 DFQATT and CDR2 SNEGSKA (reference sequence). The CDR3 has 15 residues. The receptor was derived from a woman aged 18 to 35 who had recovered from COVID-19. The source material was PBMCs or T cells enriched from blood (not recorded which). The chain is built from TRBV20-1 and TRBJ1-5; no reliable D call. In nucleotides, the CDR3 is TGCAGTGCTAGTGGAGGCGAGTGGGGCAATCAGCCCCAGCATTTT. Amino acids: CSASGGEWGNQPQHF.